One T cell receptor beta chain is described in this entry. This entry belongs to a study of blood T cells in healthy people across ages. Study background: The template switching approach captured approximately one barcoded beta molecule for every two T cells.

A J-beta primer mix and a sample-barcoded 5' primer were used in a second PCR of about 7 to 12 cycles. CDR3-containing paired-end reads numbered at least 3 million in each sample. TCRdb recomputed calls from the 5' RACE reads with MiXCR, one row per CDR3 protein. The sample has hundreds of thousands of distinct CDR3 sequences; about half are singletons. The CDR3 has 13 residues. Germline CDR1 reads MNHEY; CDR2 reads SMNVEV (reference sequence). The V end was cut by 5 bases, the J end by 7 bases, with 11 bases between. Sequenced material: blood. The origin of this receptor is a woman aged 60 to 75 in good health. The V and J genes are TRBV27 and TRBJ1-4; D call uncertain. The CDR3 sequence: CASSLIGSEKLFF. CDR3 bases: TGTGCCAGCAGTCTTATAGGGAGTGAAAAACTGTTTTTT.